This T cell receptor (beta chain) was observed in a study of OX40 agonist ivuxolimab in advanced cancers. Comment on this clone: Its antigen is not known.

Study-level points and caveats: Partly responding patients at 0.1-3.0 mg/kg showed some of the smallest clonal expansion.

The CDR3 covers 14 residues. CDR1 and CDR2 from the germline V gene are LNHDA and SQIVND (reference sequence). The V gene end was trimmed by 5 bases and the J gene end by 3 bases; junction bases not matched to a gene: 7. Sampling of blood occurred at baseline, cycle 4 day 1, and cycle 7 day 1. Sequencing used immunoSEQ multiplex PCR; TCRdb keeps in-frame clones, though not all of them. The repertoire holds some 52,000 clones, with roughly nine tenths as singletons. The V and J genes are TRBV19 and TRBJ2-7; 7 bases map to TRBD1. The origin of this receptor is an adult with an advanced solid tumor such as melanoma, head and neck, liver or kidney cancer. This specimen was CD4+ or CD8+ T cells sorted from blood, taken in a trial of the OX40 agonist ivuxolimab. The CDR3 protein is CASSETGSLYEQYF. In DNA form, the CDR3 reads TGTGCCAGTAGTGAGACAGGGAGTCTCTACGAGCAGTACTTC.